Reported below is one TCR beta chain. The data originate from a study of control samples from healthy donors and cancer patients. The V gene lost 4 bases and the J gene lost 2 bases, with 9 bases spanning the gap. This CDR3 region has 14 residues. Germline V gene sequence: CDR1 SGHRS, CDR2 YFSETQ. The protocol was immunoSEQ multiplex PCR, while the TCRdb copy is restricted to in-frame clones and leaves out a portion. The sample holds some 120,000 clones; 70% to 90% are singletons and the top ten take 40%. This receptor was identified in a man in his forties or fifties in good health. Sequencing input: blood. The gene calls are TRBV5-1 and TRBJ2-2; D gene ambiguous. CDR3 sequence (DNA): TGCGCCAGCAGCCCCGGAAGAAACACCGGGGAGCTGTTTTTT. Protein product: CASSPGRNTGELFF.